One and the same sample provided the 18 T cell receptor beta chains below, sequenced in a study of blood T cells in healthy people across ages. Alongside a J-beta primer mix, a sample-barcoded 5' primer served in a second PCR lasting 7 to 11 cycles. TCRdb independently ran MiXCR on the 5' RACE reads; one entry per CDR3 protein. The sample carries hundreds of thousands of distinct CDR3 sequences, 20% to 25% recorded once. The specimen was blood. The receptors were sampled from a man aged 65 to 79 in good health.

This clonotype has at least ten counts. J is TRBJ1-4 and V is TRBV29-1; 7 nucleotides align to TRBD1. V lost 5 bases and J lost 7; bases outside the gene matches: 16. Looked up from germline, CDR1 is SQVTM and CDR2 is ANQGSEA. This CDR3 spans 16 amino acids. CDR3 DNA sequence: TGCAGCGTTTTCGAGCAGCGGGACAGCTTTGGTGAAAAACTGTTTTTT. Translation gives CSVFEQRDSFGEKLFF.

CDR3 in amino acids: CASSQDWGEPGAFF. CDR3 nucleotide sequence: TGCGCCAGCAGCCAAGATTGGGGGGAACCGGGGGCTTTCTTT. V gene TRBV4-3 combines with J gene TRBJ1-1; TRBD1 might be the D (5 bases). Germline V CDR1 and CDR2: LGHNA, YSLEER. Trimming removed 0 bases from V and 11 bases from J, with 16 bases in between. CDR3 length equals 14 residues.

V usage is TRBV5-5 and J usage is TRBJ2-7; 8 bases agree with TRBD2. V was pared by 3 bases and J by 4 bases, with 12 bases of the junction left unmatched. The germline gives CDR1 SGHKS, CDR2 YYEKEE (reference sequence). The length of the CDR3 is 16 residues. The CDR3 DNA follows: TGTGCCAGCAGCTCGGCCCTTAGCGGGAAGGTTTACGAGCAGTACTTC. Protein sequence: CASSSALSGKVYEQYF.

This clonotype was found many times. This chain joins TRBV5-1 and TRBJ2-5; D is uncertain. This CDR3 contains 13 residues. Germline V gene data show CDR1 as SGHRS and CDR2 as YFSETQ. The ends were cut back, 0 bases at V and 2 bases at J, with 5 bases in the middle. The CDR3 DNA follows: TGCGCCAGCAGCTTGGACAGACAAGAGACCCAGTACTTC. Translating it yields CASSLDRQETQYF.

The V call is TRBV20-1, the J call TRBJ2-7; 10 bases fit TRBD1. The CDR3 loop spans 13 amino acids. V was pared by 4 bases and J by 6 bases, with 6 bases of the junction left unmatched. The germline gives CDR1 DFQATT, CDR2 SNEGSKA (reference sequence). CDR3 loop: CSATDRGLGEQYF. In DNA, the CDR3 is TGCAGTGCTACGGACAGGGGGTTAGGCGAGCAGTACTTC.

This clonotype appeared a few times. The chain recombines TRBV2 with TRBJ2-2; D tentatively fits TRBD1 or TRBD2 (5 bases each). Germline V lookup: CDR1 SNHLY, CDR2 FYNNEI. The CDR3 consists of 15 residues. V lost 3 bases, J lost 2 bases, and 10 bases lay in between. The DNA for the CDR3 is TGTGCCAGCAGTGATTGGGGACCAAACACCGGGGAGCTGTTTTTT. This sequence encodes CASSDWGPNTGELFF.

This clonotype appeared a few times. The V and J genes are TRBV3-1 and TRBJ2-7, with unresolved D. Germline V CDR1 and CDR2: LGHDT, YNNKEL (reference sequence). V lost 0 bases and J 3 bases, leaving 9 bases between the germline ends. The CDR3 runs 14 residues. Written as DNA, the CDR3 is TGTGCCAGCAGCCAAGATCATCTCAGCTACGAGCAGTACTTC. This translates into CASSQDHLSYEQYF.

This clonotype has only a few counts. The V and J genes are TRBV5-1 and TRBJ2-5; 7 nucleotides align to TRBD1. Germline loops: CDR1 SGHRS, CDR2 YFSETQ. The CDR3 extends over 15 amino acids. Germline trimming cut 2 bases from V and 4 bases from J; bases unmatched to any gene: 8. CDR3 residues: CASSFRDSRRETQYF. DNA for the CDR3: TGCGCCAGCAGCTTTAGGGACAGTCGGCGAGAGACCCAGTACTTC.

The chain carries TRBV19 and TRBJ2-1; possibly TRBD2 for D (5 bases). CDR3 size: 15 residues. V gave up 1 base and J gave up 3 bases, with 10 bases separating them. Looked up from germline, CDR1 is LNHDA and CDR2 is SQIVND (reference sequence). Here the CDR3 DNA reads TGTGCCAGTAGTATAGGGAGCGGTTACTACAATGAGCAGTTCTTC. Protein sequence: CASSIGSGYYNEQFF.

In DNA, the CDR3 is TGTGCCAGCAGTTTAGATTTCGGGGGCTTTATGAGTAATGAGCAGTTCTTC. The encoded protein is CASSLDFGGFMSNEQFF. The chain uses TRBV27 and TRBJ2-1; D could derive from TRBD1 or TRBD2 (6 bases each). Germline lookup yields CDR1 MNHEY and CDR2 SMNVEV (reference sequence). With 2 bases removed from V and 7 bases from J, the gap between germline ends came to 21 bases. The CDR3 contains 17 residues.

The rearrangement joins TRBV12-3 or TRBV12-4 to TRBJ2-7; D unclear. Deletions cut 3 bases from V and 1 base from J, with 7 bases between. The CDR3 is 13 amino acids. CDR3 protein: CASSFGFSYEQYF. The CDR3, as DNA: TGTGCCAGCAGTTTTGGGTTTTCCTACGAGCAGTACTTC.

J is TRBJ2-3 and V is TRBV11-2; perhaps TRBD1 as D (6 bases). The CDR3 runs 13 residues. The germline gives CDR1 SGHAT, CDR2 FQNNGV. V shed 7 bases and J shed 4 bases, with 12 bases lying between them. CDR3 sequence reads: CASTRGPADTQYF. The CDR3 DNA is TGTGCCAGCACCAGGGGACCTGCAGATACGCAGTATTTT.

The rearrangement joins TRBV28 to TRBJ1-2; 11 bases agree with TRBD1. Germline loops: CDR1 MDHEN, CDR2 SYDVKM. The CDR3 runs 13 residues. With V trimmed by 4 bases and J by 5 bases, 0 bases remained unmatched. In DNA form, the CDR3 reads TGTGCCAGCAGTTGGGACAGGGGGTATGGCTACACCTTC. Translation: CASSWDRGYGYTF.

This clonotype appeared a few times. The chain links TRBV7-2 to TRBJ1-6, with D perhaps matching TRBD1 (6 bases). This CDR3 is 15 amino acids long. Trimming cost V 1 base and J 9 bases, with 13 bases left between them. CDR1 SGHTA and CDR2 FQGNSA come from the germline V gene. The CDR3 protein is CASSLGGHGSSPLHF. CDR3 DNA sequence: TGTGCCAGCAGCTTAGGGGGGCACGGTAGTTCACCCCTCCACTTT.

This clonotype was observed at least ten times. DNA for the CDR3: TGTGCCAGCGCCAACGGGGGCAACACCGGGGAGCTGTTTTTT. Translation: CASANGGNTGELFF. V usage is TRBV18 and J usage is TRBJ2-2; D tentatively reads TRBD1 or TRBD2 (6 bases each). Germline V gene sequence: CDR1 KGHSH, CDR2 LQKENI. Trimming removed 8 bases at V and 2 bases at J, with 12 bases between. This CDR3 has 14 residues.

At least ten counts were recorded for this clonotype. The chain combines TRBV6-5 with TRBJ2-7; D is possibly TRBD1 (6 bases). This CDR3 contains 14 residues. V was pared by 2 bases and J by 2 bases, with 10 bases between. Per germline, CDR1 MNHEY and CDR2 SVGAGI. The CDR3 loop is CASSYGDTAYEQYF. In DNA, the CDR3 is TGTGCCAGCAGTTACGGGGACACGGCCTACGAGCAGTACTTC.

V is TRBV13 and J is TRBJ2-5; perhaps TRBD2 as D (5 bases). The J call is doubtful: the DNA matches TRBJ2-7 better. The CDR3 has 12 residues. Per germline, CDR1 PRHDT and CDR2 FYEKMQ (reference sequence). The DNA for the CDR3 is TGTGCCAGCACCGGGGATGGGGACGAGCAGTACTTC. Its protein product is CASTGDGDEQYF.

This chain uses TRBV3-1 with TRBJ2-7, with a tentative D call TRBD1 (6 bases). The CDR3 runs 18 residues. Trimming took 5 bases from V and 0 from J, leaving 23 bases between them. CDR1 is LGHDT, CDR2 YNNKEL, per germline (reference sequence). In DNA form, the CDR3 reads TGTGCCAGCAGCACCCGAATCCGAGACAGGTTACTCTCCTACGAGCAGTACTTC. It yields the protein CASSTRIRDRLLSYEQYF.